Listed here is a single T cell receptor (beta chain). The sample comes from a study of T cell changes during pregnancy in multiple sclerosis. With V trimmed by 6 bases and J by 2 bases, 15 bases remained unmatched. CDR3 length: 18 residues. The germline V gene encodes CDR1 SNHLY and CDR2 FYNNEI. Profiled with immunoSEQ multiplex PCR; TCRdb holds only in-frame clones, not every one. The profile shows about 47,000 clones, about 91% of them singletons. The TCR was taken from a female donor with multiple sclerosis, enrolled in a pregnancy study. The J gene is TRBJ2-7, the V gene TRBV2; TRBD2 matches 11 bases. This sample comprised peripheral blood, obtained in the third trimester of pregnancy. CDR3 sequence reads: CASSLIRVAGGVPYEQYF. The CDR3 region has the DNA TGTGCCAGCAGCTTGATTAGAGTAGCGGGAGGGGTCCCCTACGAGCAGTACTTC.